Included here is one TCR beta chain sequence, with context. Its antigen is unknown. The CDR3 is made up of 14 amino acids. Germline values: CDR1 SNHLY, CDR2 FYNNEI. The germline V and J ends were trimmed by 2 bases and 4 bases, with 9 bases remaining between them. Two lung cancer pathologists independently confirmed each histologic diagnosis. Clones were sequenced by immunoSEQ multiplex PCR, and TCRdb holds only the in-frame ones, with some missing. The table lists several thousand clones, 76% of them singletons. The entry originates in a study of immune evolution from preneoplasia to lung adenocarcinoma. Study observations and caveats: Later-stage lesions seemingly showed higher T cell density and diversity than normal lung.

This TCR came from a person between 55 and 80 years old with lung adenocarcinoma. This chain uses TRBV2 with TRBJ1-5; D unclear. Sequencing was done on a sample of FFPE adjacent normal lung tissue. CDR3 sequence: CASSELTPNQPQHF. The CDR3 coding sequence is TGTGCCAGCAGTGAACTCACACCTAATCAGCCCCAGCATTTT.